This record looks at one T cell receptor (beta chain) sequence and its context. Its antigen remains unidentified. The CDR3 sequence is 18 residues long. Trimming removed 0 bases from V and 7 bases from J; junction bases left unmatched: 11. CDR1 and CDR2 (germline): MNHEY, SVGAGI. Treatment noted: approximately 9-day PBMC culture with coronavirus spike peptide pools or control peptides (ViraFEST assay). At the Johns Hopkins FTIC core, DNA taken from cultured CD4+ T cells was sequenced by way of the Oncomine TCR Beta short-read assay. TCRdb called the PCR reads again in MiXCR, with one record for every CDR3 protein. The data show over 14,000 distinct CDR3 sequences, about 50% seen once. The data originate from a study of vaccination and CD4 T cells after COVID-19.

What was sequenced was CD4+ T cells from blood, cultured in vitro. The sequence was obtained from a human donor who had recovered from COVID-19. The V and J genes are TRBV6-5 and TRBJ1-6; 8 bases match TRBD1. The CDR3 here is CASSYSKRTGSLNSPLHF. The CDR3 coding sequence is TGTGCCAGCAGTTACTCGAAGCGGACAGGGTCGTTGAATTCACCCCTCCACTTT.